This T cell receptor (beta chain) is from a study of blood T cell repertoires in COVID-19 (TCRdb year 2020). In the study overall: Samples from collaborators originated in the United States, Italy and Spain and spanned both the acute and convalescent phases of COVID-19. Nearly every sample came with metadata listing a de-identified subject ID, COVID-19 status, age in years and sex. The repertoires were released in a freely available public database meant as a resource for research on the immune response to SARS-CoV-2. Subjects who had been exposed to COVID-19, were actively infected with it, or had recovered from it provided the deeply sampled blood TCRbeta repertoires that made up the dataset. The samples were drawn from two sources: the first 160 participants of the ongoing ImmuneRACE study, and over 950 subjects contributed by 6 global collaborators. The prospective study material was composed of cDNA or gDNA derived from T cells, B-cell-depleted T cells, or PBMCs. Where available, HLA class I and class II types were obtained from metadata supplied by the sample provider rather than from assay-based typing.

The paper's findings and limits, for the study overall: How much clinical and demographic metadata was included differed by source and by participant, and the metadata was provided uncurated.

The collaborating institutions used their own protocols to collect whole blood in K2EDTA tubes. For TCRbeta analysis, collaborators shipped samples in one of three forms: frozen whole blood, isolated PBMCs, or DNA extracted from either of those sample types. CDR1 and CDR2 are drawn from the germline V gene: SGDLS, YYNGEE. Measured from the cysteine to the phenylalanine, the CDR3 is 15 residues long. Only the CDR3 portion is preserved as DNA: 45 bases, with reading frame beginning at the first base. V gives up 0 bases and J gives up 4 bases, and the segment between their germline ends measures 13 bases. TCRbeta CDR3 regions were amplified from genomic DNA by means of the immunoSEQ Assay, a bias-controlled multiplex PCR. On the authors' methods: Within the assay, amplification of reference gene primers was used to estimate how many nucleated cells each sample contained. Sequence reads were collapsed and filtered to measure the absolute abundance of every unique TCRbeta CDR3 rearrangement. For each sample, productive Simpson clonality was calculated as the square root of Simpson's diversity index over productive rearrangements. As stored in TCRdb, this immuneACCESS dataset retains in-frame rearrangements with V and J assigned. A fraction of the clones does not appear; measured against another copy, unresolved V genes explain less than half of the discrepancy, and the remainder lacks a known reason. That table gives V, J and clone size, and the DNA gave D and trimming. A total of approximately 20,000 clones appear in this sample, over 60% of them only once. 10% to 15% of the sample is in the top ten clones.

Of note for this clone: Its antigen specificity is not known. No base qualities exist here, and no much larger clone lies one base off it.

This TCR was recovered from a man in his sixties with active COVID-19. The chain is assembled from TRBV9 and TRBJ1-1, with a tentative D gene TRBD1 over 5 matching bases. The material sequenced was peripheral blood. The CDR3 corresponds to CASSVDSGGFTEAFF. The nucleotides read TGTGCCAGCAGCGTAGACAGCGGGGGATTCACTGAAGCTTTCTTT.